This TCR beta chain was recorded in a study of Ad26.COV2.S vaccination and SARS-CoV-2 variants. Study results and caveats: Substantial breadth in spike-specific CD8+ and CD4+ T cell responses was reportedly seen after vaccination. Recipients of vaccine and of placebo showed similar breadth of their non-spike TCR repertoires.

The table came from immunoSEQ multiplex PCR; TCRdb's copy has only in-frame clones and leaves some out. The table lists 400,000 to 450,000 clones, around 90% of them singletons, with roughly an eighth in the top ten. This clone showed up just once. Its target is not known. This sample's treatment: roughly 19 received Ad26.COV2.S at low or high dose, single or two shots; several received placebo; per-sample allocation not given. Each sample was drawn 63 days after the first injection (of vaccine or placebo). Germline CDR1 is SGHAT and CDR2 is FQNNGV. The CDR3 totals 12 residues. The V gene lost 2 bases and the J gene lost 7 bases, with 8 bases spanning the gap.

The chain is built from TRBV11-2 and TRBJ1-2; D remains ambiguous. The TCR was taken from a person aged 18-65 years who received the Ad26.COV2.S COVID-19 vaccine or a placebo. Source: peripheral blood, taken in a trial of Ad26.COV2.S vaccine versus placebo. The CDR3 loop is CASSLRAGGYTF. The DNA of the CDR3 is TGTGCCAGCAGCTTAAGGGCCGGTGGCTACACCTTC.